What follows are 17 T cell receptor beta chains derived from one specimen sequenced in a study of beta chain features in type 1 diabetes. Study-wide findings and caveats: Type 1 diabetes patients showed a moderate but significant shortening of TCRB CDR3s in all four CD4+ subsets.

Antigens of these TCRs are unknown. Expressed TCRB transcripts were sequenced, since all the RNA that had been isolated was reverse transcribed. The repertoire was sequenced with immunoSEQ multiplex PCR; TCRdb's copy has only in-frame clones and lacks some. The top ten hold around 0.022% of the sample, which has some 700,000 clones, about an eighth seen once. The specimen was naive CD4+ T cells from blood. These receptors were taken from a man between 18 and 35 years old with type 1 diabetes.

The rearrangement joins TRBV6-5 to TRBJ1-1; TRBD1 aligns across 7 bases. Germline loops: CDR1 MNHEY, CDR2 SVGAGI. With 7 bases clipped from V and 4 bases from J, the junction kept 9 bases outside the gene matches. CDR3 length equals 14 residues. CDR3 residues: CASTNRGRGTEAFF. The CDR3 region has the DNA TGTGCCAGCACTAACAGGGGACGCGGCACTGAAGCTTTCTTT.

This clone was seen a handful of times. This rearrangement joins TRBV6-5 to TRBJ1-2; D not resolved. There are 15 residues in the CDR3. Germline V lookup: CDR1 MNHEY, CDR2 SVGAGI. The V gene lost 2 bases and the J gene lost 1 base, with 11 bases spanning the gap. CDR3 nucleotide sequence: TGTGCCAGCAGTTACGATCGGGCAATTAACTATGGCTACACCTTC. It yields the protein CASSYDRAINYGYTF.

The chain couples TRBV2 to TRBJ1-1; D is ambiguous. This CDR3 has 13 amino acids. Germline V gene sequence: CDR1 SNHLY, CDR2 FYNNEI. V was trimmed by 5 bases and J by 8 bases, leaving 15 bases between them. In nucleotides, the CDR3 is TGTGCCAGCAGTCTTACATGGATTGGGGAAGCTTTCTTT. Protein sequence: CASSLTWIGEAFF. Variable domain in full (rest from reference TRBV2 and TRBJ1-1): EPEVTQTPSHQVTQMGQEVILRCVPISNHLYFYWYRQILGQKVEFLVSFYNNEISEKSEIFDDQFSVERPDGSNFTLKIRSTKLEDSAMYFCASSLTWIGEAFFGQGTRLTVV.

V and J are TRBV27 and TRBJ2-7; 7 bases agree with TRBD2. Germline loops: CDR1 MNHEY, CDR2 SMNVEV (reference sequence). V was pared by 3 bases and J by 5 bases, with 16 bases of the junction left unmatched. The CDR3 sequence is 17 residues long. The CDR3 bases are TGTGCCAGCAGTTTGGGGGGGGGTATCTCCCTCGGTGACGAGCAGTACTTC. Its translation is CASSLGGGISLGDEQYF.

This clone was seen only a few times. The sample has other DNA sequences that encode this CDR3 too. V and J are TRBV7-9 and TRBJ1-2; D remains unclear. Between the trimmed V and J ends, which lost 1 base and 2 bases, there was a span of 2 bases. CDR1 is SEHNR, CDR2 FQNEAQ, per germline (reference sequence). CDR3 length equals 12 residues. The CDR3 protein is CASSLDNYGYTF. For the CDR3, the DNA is TGTGCCAGCAGCTTAGACAACTATGGCTACACCTTC.

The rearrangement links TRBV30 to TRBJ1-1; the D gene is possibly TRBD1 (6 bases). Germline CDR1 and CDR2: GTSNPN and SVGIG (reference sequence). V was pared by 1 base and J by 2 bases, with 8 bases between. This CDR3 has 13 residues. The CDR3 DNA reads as TGTGCCTGGAGTGCAGGGGTAAACACTGAAGCTTTCTTT. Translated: CAWSAGVNTEAFF. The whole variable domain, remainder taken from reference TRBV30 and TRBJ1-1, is SQTIHQWPATLVQPVGSPLSLECTVEGTSNPNLYWYRQAAGRGLQLLFYSVGIGQISSEVPQNLSASRPQDRQFILSSKKLLLSDSGFYLCAWSAGVNTEAFFGQGTRLTVV.

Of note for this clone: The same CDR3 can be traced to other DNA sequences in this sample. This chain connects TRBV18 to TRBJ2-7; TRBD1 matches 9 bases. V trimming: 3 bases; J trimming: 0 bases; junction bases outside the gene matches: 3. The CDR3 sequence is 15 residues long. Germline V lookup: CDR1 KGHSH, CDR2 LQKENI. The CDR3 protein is CASSPVGQGSYEQYF. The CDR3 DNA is TGTGCCAGCTCACCTGTGGGACAGGGCTCCTACGAGCAGTACTTC.

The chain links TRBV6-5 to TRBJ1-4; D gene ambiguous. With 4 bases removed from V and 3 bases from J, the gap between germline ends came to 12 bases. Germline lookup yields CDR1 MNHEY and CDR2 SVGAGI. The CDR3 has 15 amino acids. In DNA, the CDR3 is TGTGCCAGCAGTTCTCTGGGAGGGTCTAATGAAAAACTGTTTTTT. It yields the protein CASSSLGGSNEKLFF.

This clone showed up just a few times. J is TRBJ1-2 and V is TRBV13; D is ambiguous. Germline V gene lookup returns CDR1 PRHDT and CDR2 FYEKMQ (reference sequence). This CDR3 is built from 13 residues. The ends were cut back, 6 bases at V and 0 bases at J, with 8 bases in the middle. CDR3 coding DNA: TGTGCCAGCAGGAGGGTATCTAACTATGGCTACACCTTC. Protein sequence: CASRRVSNYGYTF.

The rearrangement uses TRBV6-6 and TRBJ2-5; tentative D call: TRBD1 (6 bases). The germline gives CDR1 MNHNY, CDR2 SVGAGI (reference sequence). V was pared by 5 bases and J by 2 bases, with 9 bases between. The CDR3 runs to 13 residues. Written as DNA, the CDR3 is TGTGCCAGCAGTAACAGGGATCAAGAGACCCAGTACTTC. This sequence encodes CASSNRDQETQYF.

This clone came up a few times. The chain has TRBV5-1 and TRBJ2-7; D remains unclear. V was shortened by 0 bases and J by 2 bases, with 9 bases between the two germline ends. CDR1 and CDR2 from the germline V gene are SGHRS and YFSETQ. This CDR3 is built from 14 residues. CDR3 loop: CASSLGAFAYEQYF. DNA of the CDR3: TGCGCCAGCAGCTTGGGGGCCTTTGCCTACGAGCAGTACTTC.

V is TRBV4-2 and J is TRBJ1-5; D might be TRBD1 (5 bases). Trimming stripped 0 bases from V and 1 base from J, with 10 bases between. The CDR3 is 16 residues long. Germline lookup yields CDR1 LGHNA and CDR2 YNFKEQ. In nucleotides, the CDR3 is TGTGCCAGCAGCCAAGAGACAGCTACAAGCAATCAGCCCCAGCATTTT. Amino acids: CASSQETATSNQPQHF.

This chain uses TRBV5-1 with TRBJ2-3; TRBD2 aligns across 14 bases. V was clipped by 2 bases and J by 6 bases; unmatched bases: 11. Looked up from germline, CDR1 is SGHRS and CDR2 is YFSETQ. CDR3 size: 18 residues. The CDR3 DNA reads TGCGCCAGCAGCTTCCTACTAACGGGACTAGCGGGGGAGGATACGCAGTATTTT. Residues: CASSFLLTGLAGEDTQYF. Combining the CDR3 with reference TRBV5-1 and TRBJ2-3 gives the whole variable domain KAGVTQTPRYLIKTRGQQVTLSCSPISGHRSVSWYQQTPGQGLQFLFEYFSETQRNKGNFPGRFSGRQFSNSRSEMNVSTLELGDSALYLCASSFLLTGLAGEDTQYFGPGTRLTVL.

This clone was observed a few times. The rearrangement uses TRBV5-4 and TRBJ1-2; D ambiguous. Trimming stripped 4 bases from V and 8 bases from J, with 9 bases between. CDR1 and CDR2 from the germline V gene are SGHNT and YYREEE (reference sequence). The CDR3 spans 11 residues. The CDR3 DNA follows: TGTGCCAGCAGCGGTCTAGAGGGCTACACCTTC. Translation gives CASSGLEGYTF.

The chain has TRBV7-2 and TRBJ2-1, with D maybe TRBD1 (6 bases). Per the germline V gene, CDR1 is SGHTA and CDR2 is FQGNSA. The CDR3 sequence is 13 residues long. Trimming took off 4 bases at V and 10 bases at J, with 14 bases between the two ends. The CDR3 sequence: CASSYRVLREQFF. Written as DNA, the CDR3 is TGTGCCAGCAGCTACAGGGTTTTGCGGGAGCAGTTCTTC.

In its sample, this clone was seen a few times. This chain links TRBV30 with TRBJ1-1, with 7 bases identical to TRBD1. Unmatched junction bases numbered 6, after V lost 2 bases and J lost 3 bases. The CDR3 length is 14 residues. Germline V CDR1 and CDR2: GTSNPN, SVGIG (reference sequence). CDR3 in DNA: TGTGCCTGGAGTTTGCAGGGGGGGGACACTGAAGCTTTCTTT. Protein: CAWSLQGGDTEAFF.

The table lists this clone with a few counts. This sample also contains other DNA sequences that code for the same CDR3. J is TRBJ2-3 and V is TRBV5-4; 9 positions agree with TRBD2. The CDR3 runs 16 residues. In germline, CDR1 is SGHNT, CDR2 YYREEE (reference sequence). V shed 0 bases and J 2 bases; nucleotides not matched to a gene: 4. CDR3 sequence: CASSLVLAGSTDTQYF. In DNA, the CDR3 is TGTGCCAGCAGCTTGGTCCTAGCGGGGTCCACAGATACGCAGTATTTT.